This TCR beta chain is drawn from a study of blood T cell repertoires in COVID-19. Original data processing: Reference gene primer amplification yielded estimated nucleated cell counts. This table comes from immunoSEQ multiplex PCR, and its TCRdb copy is limited to in-frame clones, with some not included. Clone size and the V and J calls come from that table; the DNA yielded D and trimming. The sample consists of approximately 500,000 clones, 85% to 90% of them appearing once. Seattle-derived patients entered the study during active infection and were followed longitudinally. The sequenced sample consisted of peripheral blood. The sequence came from a woman aged 45-60 years with COVID-19, enrolled during active disease.

CDR3 coding DNA: TGCGCCAGCAGCTCTAGAAGCGGGGGCTACGAGCAGTACTTC. It specifies CASSSRSGGYEQYF. The V gene is TRBV5-1, the J gene TRBJ2-7; TRBD2 matches 8 bases. Germline trimming cut 3 bases from V and 3 bases from J; bases unmatched to any gene: 5. This CDR3 has 14 amino acids. Germline CDR1 SGHRS, CDR2 YFSETQ.